These 5 T cell receptor beta chains share one sample of origin, sequenced in a study of cytomegalovirus exposure and HLA in healthy donors. Amplification used 60 Vbeta primers and 13 Jbeta primers. TCRdb's copy holds only in-frame clones and misses some; the assay was immunoSEQ multiplex PCR. Here the sample spans more than 100,000 clones, 80% to 90% being singletons. Sample: PBMCs. The receptors come from a woman in her twenties or thirties in good health and CMV-seronegative.

CDR3 bases: TGTGCCAGCAGCTTCACTAGCGTGAACACCGGGGAGCTGTTTTTT. Translated: CASSFTSVNTGELFF. This chain connects TRBV13 to TRBJ2-2; 7 bases are shared with TRBD2. J gave up 1 base and V 3 bases, and 2 bases lay outside the gene matches. The CDR3 length is 15 residues. Per germline, CDR1 PRHDT and CDR2 FYEKMQ (reference sequence). The full variable domain, in which reference TRBV13 and TRBJ2-2 provide the parts outside the CDR3, is AAGVIQSPRHLIKEKRETATLKCYPIPRHDTVYWYQQGPGQDPQFLISFYEKMQSDKGSIPDRFSAQQFSDYHSELNMSSLELGDSALYFCASSFTSVNTGELFFGEGSRLTVL.

This chain joins TRBV10-2 and TRBJ1-6; D is undetermined. Trimming left V 8 bases short and J 7 bases short, with 9 bases between. Germline-derived CDR1 and CDR2 are WSHSY and SAAADI. The CDR3 covers 12 residues. CDR3 in amino acids: CASRDPNSPLHF. CDR3 coding DNA: TGCGCCAGCCGGGATCCAAATTCACCCCTCCACTTT.

CDR3 region: CASSKVGGNYGYTF. CDR3 nucleotide sequence: TGTGCCAGCAGCAAAGTTGGGGGGAACTATGGCTACACCTTC. V usage is TRBV21-1 and J usage is TRBJ1-2. TRBV21-1 is a listed pseudogene. The CDR3 totals 14 residues.

V is TRBV2 and J is TRBJ1-2; possible D gene TRBD1, 6 bases. This CDR3 has 11 amino acids. CDR1 and CDR2 (germline): SNHLY, FYNNEI. Trimming removed 9 bases at V and 6 bases at J, with 11 bases between. This chain's CDR3 is CARRDIHGYTF. The CDR3 DNA is TGTGCCAGAAGGGACATTCATGGCTACACCTTC.

The chain employs TRBV5-5 and TRBJ2-2; D is uncertain. The CDR3 runs 14 residues. Trimming stripped 3 bases from V and 2 bases from J, with 8 bases between. Germline V gene sequence: CDR1 SGHKS, CDR2 YYEKEE (reference sequence). In DNA, the CDR3 is TGTGCCAGCAGCTATGGCAGTAACACCGGGGAGCTGTTTTTT. This codes for CASSYGSNTGELFF.